What follows describes a single T cell receptor (beta chain). This sample is part of a study of shared clonotypes between healthy human individuals. Libraries were prepared by immunoSEQ multiplex PCR; TCRdb keeps only in-frame clonotypes and omits some of them. Of about 1 million clones in the sample, approximately 76% were seen once. Sequencing input: memory CD4+ T cells sorted from blood. Subset defined: CD45RA-negative fraction. The TCR was taken from a man between 18 and 29 years old in good health.

The CDR3 region is CASSFGTGAGTQYF. In nucleotides, the CDR3 is TGCGCCAGCAGCTTTGGGACAGGCGCCGGGACCCAGTACTTC. This chain connects TRBV5-1 to TRBJ2-5; 8 bases match TRBD1. V shed 2 bases, J shed 7 bases, and the junction held 7 bases outside the gene matches. The CDR3 spans 14 residues. Germline V lookup: CDR1 SGHRS, CDR2 YFSETQ.